Listed below are T cell receptor beta chains from one sample, sequenced in a study of immune characterization of retroperitoneal liposarcoma. Each CDR3 protein gets one entry after TCRdb re-called the PCR reads with MiXCR. Of more than 10,000 distinct CDR3 sequences listed, less than 30% are singletons. Sequencing input: tumor tissue. The receptors derive from a male donor with retroperitoneal liposarcoma. The CDR3 runs from the conserved cysteine through the conserved F or W. The D gene is left open where the match is weak. Part of the rows lack a size; the others show once, few, many or a class for expanded clones.

many	TRBV6-1	NA	TRBJ2-7	14	TGTGCCAGCACAGGGGGGACAGTATACAATGAGCAGTACTTC	CASTGGTVYNEQYF
NA	TRBV7-2	TRBD2	TRBJ2-4	15	TGTGCCAGCTGCCCGGGGGGGGACCTCGAAGGACCCCTCCACTTC	CASCPGGDLEGPLHF
many	TRBV6-6	NA	TRBJ2-4	14	TGTGCCAGCAGTTACCTCCCCTCGGGGAATGAGCAGTACTTC	CASSYLPSGNEQYF
medium-sized	TRBV12-3/TRBV12-4	NA	TRBJ2-7	14	TGTGCCAGCAGTTTTTTAGCGGAGTACAATGAGCAGTACTTC	CASSFLAEYNEQYF
many	TRBV6-1	NA	TRBJ1-5	15	TGTGCCAGCAGTGAAAATAGGAGCTTATATCAGCCCCAGCATTTT	CASSENRSLYQPQHF
NA	TRBV6-1	TRBD1	TRBJ2-7	17	TGTGCCAGCAGTGAAGTTCTGACAGGGCCTCCTGATTACGAGCAGTACTTC	CASSEVLTGPPDYEQYF
NA	TRBV4-3	NA	TRBJ2-1	13	TGCGCCAGCAGCCAAGAACAGGGAAACGAGCAGTTCTTC	CASSQEQGNEQFF
NA	TRBV27	TRBD2	TRBJ2-1	16	TGTGCCAGCCTACGGTTAGGTAGCGGGGGGACGAATGAGCAGTTCTTC	CASLRLGSGGTNEQFF
NA	TRBV11-3	NA	TRBJ2-7	14	TGTGCCAGCAGCTTAGTAGGCTTCTCCTACGAGCAGTACTTC	CASSLVGFSYEQYF
NA	TRBV6-6	NA	TRBJ2-1	13	TGTGCCAGCAGTTACATCAGCGGATCGGAGCAGTTCTTC	CASSYISGSEQFF
NA	TRBV27	NA	TRBJ1-2	14	TGTGCCAGCAGTTTAGCGTGGGGCAACTATGGCTACACCTTC	CASSLAWGNYGYTF
NA	TRBV7-2	TRBD2	TRBJ2-5	14	TGTGCCAGCAGCGACGTAGCGGGAGTACATGAGCAGTACTTC	CASSDVAGVHEQYF
medium-sized	TRBV6-1	TRBD2	TRBJ2-1	12	TGTGCCAGCAGTGACCCGGGGGGGGAGCAGTTCTTC	CASSDPGGEQFF
NA	TRBV12-3/TRBV12-4	NA	TRBJ2-4	12	TGTGCCAGCAGTTTAGAGGGGGTTGAGCAGTACTTC	CASSLEGVEQYF
NA	TRBV6-6	TRBD2	TRBJ2-5	10	TGTGCCTCGCGGGGGGAGACCCAGTACTTC	CASRGETQYF
medium-sized	TRBV6-1	NA	TRBJ2-2	16	TGTGCCAGCAGTGTGGGGGTGGGGGGGAACACCGGGGAGCTGTTTTTT	CASSVGVGGNTGELFF
medium-sized	TRBV7-8	NA	TRBJ2-7	14	TGTGCCAGCAGCTTACAGAGCCGCTCCTACGAGCAGTACTTC	CASSLQSRSYEQYF
few	TRBV5-4	NA	TRBJ2-1	14	TGTGCCAGCAGCTTCCAACTGGTATACAATGAGCAGTTCTTC	CASSFQLVYNEQFF
medium-sized	TRBV7-3	TRBD2	TRBJ2-1	15	TGTGCCAGCAGCGAAGGGACTAGCGTAGACAATGAGCAGTTCTTC	CASSEGTSVDNEQFF
many	TRBV6-1	NA	TRBJ2-5	13	TGTGCCAGCAGTTTGAGGGCGGTGGAGACCCAGTACTTC	CASSLRAVETQYF
many	TRBV6-1	NA	TRBJ2-1	14	TGTGCCAGCAGAGAGGGGGGGTTAGAGGACGAGCAGTTCTTC	CASREGGLEDEQFF
medium-sized	TRBV7-2	NA	TRBJ2-2	16	TGTGCCAGCAGCTCCGGGACGACCTTGAACACCGGGGAGCTGTTTTTT	CASSSGTTLNTGELFF
medium-sized	TRBV7-2	TRBD2	TRBJ2-1	15	TGTGCCAGCAGCCTTCGGACTAGCCAGGGCAATGAGCAGTTCTTC	CASSLRTSQGNEQFF
NA	TRBV6-1	NA	TRBJ1-6	13	TGTGCCAGCAGTGAAGCTCTCTCCTCACCCCTCCACTTT	CASSEALSSPLHF
NA	TRBV7-2	NA	TRBJ2-7	18	TGTGCCAGCAGCTTAGTGGCATTGCGCCCAAGGACCTACAATGAGCAGTACTTC	CASSLVALRPRTYNEQYF
few	TRBV7-2	NA	TRBJ1-1	18	TGTGCCAGCAGCCCAAAGAGGCTGTTCTGGGCCGGGGACACTGAAGCTTTCTTT	CASSPKRLFWAGDTEAFF
NA	TRBV6-5	TRBD2	TRBJ2-1	13	TGTGCCAGCAGGCTAGCGGTGTGGAGTGAGCAGTTCTTC	CASRLAVWSEQFF
few	TRBV24-1	TRBD1	TRBJ1-2	16	TGTGCCACCAGTAGGTCGGGACAGGGGAATAACTATGGCTACACCTTC	CATSRSGQGNNYGYTF
NA	TRBV12-3/TRBV12-4	TRBD2	TRBJ2-4	16	TGTGCCAGCAGTTTAGCGGCTAGCGGGAGTAGGAACATTCAGTACTTC	CASSLAASGSRNIQYF
NA	TRBV11-2	NA	TRBJ2-1	18	TGTGCCAGCAGCAAAATGAGAGCCGGGACTTCGAGCTCCTACGAGCAGTTCTTC	CASSKMRAGTSSSYEQFF
medium-sized	TRBV6-1	NA	TRBJ2-3	12	TGTGCCAGCAGTATCTCAGGGGATACGCAGTATTTT	CASSISGDTQYF
few	TRBV12-3/TRBV12-4	TRBD1	TRBJ2-2	14	TGTGCCAGCCAGGGACAGGGCAACACCGGGGAGCTGTTTTTT	CASQGQGNTGELFF
few	TRBV5-6	NA	TRBJ2-7	16	TGTGCCAGCAGCTTGTTAGGGCAGGGGCCCCCCTACGAGCAGTACTTC	CASSLLGQGPPYEQYF
few	TRBV27	TRBD1	TRBJ1-4	16	TGTGCCAGCAGTAACCTACTCCAGGGGGCGAAAGAAAAACTGTTTTTT	CASSNLLQGAKEKLFF
NA	TRBV6-1	NA	TRBJ2-1	13	TGTGCCAGCGCGATCGGCTCCTACAATGAGCAGTTCTTC	CASAIGSYNEQFF
many	TRBV6-1	TRBD1	TRBJ1-5	15	TGTGCCAGCAGTGAGGGACAGATACGTAATCAGCCCCAGCATTTT	CASSEGQIRNQPQHF
NA	TRBV7-2	NA	TRBJ1-5	16	TGTGCCAGCAGCTTAGAAACTGCCCTCAGTTTTCAGCCCCAGCATTTT	CASSLETALSFQPQHF
medium-sized	TRBV6-6	NA	TRBJ2-1	15	TGTGCCAGCAGTTACTCGCCAGCCCGAGATTACGAGCAGTTCTTC	CASSYSPARDYEQFF
many	TRBV6-1	NA	TRBJ1-6	15	TGTGCCAGCAGTCCGACAGTTTCGGGAAATTCACCCCTCCACTTT	CASSPTVSGNSPLHF
NA	TRBV6-1	NA	TRBJ1-2	16	TGTGCCAGCAGTCCTGGGACAATGGGACTTAACTATGGCTACACCTTC	CASSPGTMGLNYGYTF
many	TRBV7-6	TRBD1	TRBJ2-6	18	TGTGCCAGCAGCTCCAGGTGGACAGGGGGCTCTGGGGCCAACGTCCTGACTTTC	CASSSRWTGGSGANVLTF
medium-sized	TRBV7-2	TRBD2	TRBJ2-1	18	TGTGCCAGCAGCTTAGGGCCCCCTAGCGGGAGGGCCGAAGAGACCCAGTTCTTC	CASSLGPPSGRAEETQFF
few	TRBV7-8	TRBD2	TRBJ2-7	15	TGTGCCAGCAGCGTCCCTAGCGGAACTCTCCGGGAGCAGTACTTC	CASSVPSGTLREQYF
NA	TRBV12-3/TRBV12-4	NA	TRBJ1-2	14	TGTGCCAGCAGTTTCGGACCTACGAGCTATGGCTACACCTTC	CASSFGPTSYGYTF
many	TRBV24-1	TRBD2	TRBJ2-5	16	TGTGCCACCAGTGATTTGCATTTCGGGGGGGAAGAGACCCAGTACTTC	CATSDLHFGGEETQYF
few	TRBV6-1	TRBD2	TRBJ2-5	21	TGTGCCAGCAGTAAACACTATCCCCCGGGACTAGCGGGGGGCGTACAAGAGACCCAGTACTTC	CASSKHYPPGLAGGVQETQYF
NA	TRBV12-3/TRBV12-4	TRBD2	TRBJ2-1	16	TGTGCCAGCAGTCCGCTACTAGCGGGAGGGACCTACGAGCAGTTCTTC	CASSPLLAGGTYEQFF
medium-sized	TRBV7-8	TRBD1	TRBJ2-1	14	TGTGCCAGTCAGACAGGGGGCGCCTACAATGAGCAGTTCTTC	CASQTGGAYNEQFF
few	TRBV6-1	NA	TRBJ2-2	16	TGTGCCAGCAGGACCCCCGGGGTGGTGAGCACCGGGGAGCTGTTTTTT	CASRTPGVVSTGELFF
medium-sized	TRBV6-1	TRBD2	TRBJ2-1	15	TGTGCCGGAGCCCCGGGACTAGCGGGTGATGGGACCCAGTTCTTC	CAGAPGLAGDGTQFF
NA	TRBV11-2	TRBD1	TRBJ1-1	14	TGTGCCAGCAGCTTACAGGGGGCAAGGACTGAAGCTTTCTTT	CASSLQGARTEAFF
NA	TRBV11-2	NA	TRBJ2-3	15	TGTGCCAGCAGCTTAATCAGGGGAGAAGGAGATACGCAGTATTTT	CASSLIRGEGDTQYF
NA	TRBV5-4	TRBD2	TRBJ2-1	14	TGTGCCAGCAGTCCTAGCGGGGTCTACAATGAGCAGTTCTTC	CASSPSGVYNEQFF
NA	TRBV12-3/TRBV12-4	NA	TRBJ2-5	15	TGTGCCAGCAGGACAGAACAGAGTACCCAAGAGACCCAGTACTTC	CASRTEQSTQETQYF
many	TRBV11-3	NA	TRBJ2-1	14	TGTGCCAGCAGTCCCAGGGGCAGTGACTACGAGCAGTTCTTC	CASSPRGSDYEQFF
few	TRBV6-5	TRBD1	TRBJ2-1	15	TGTGCCAGCAGTTACTCCTGGACAGGGGTCTACGAGCAGTTCTTC	CASSYSWTGVYEQFF
NA	TRBV6-8	NA	TRBJ2-1	15	TGTGCCAGCAGTATCTTCGGAAGAGCCAAAAACATTCAGTTCTTC	CASSIFGRAKNIQFF
NA	TRBV7-4	TRBD1	TRBJ1-2	14	TGTGCCAGCAGCTTAGCAGGGGGCTCTGGAGGCTACACCTTC	CASSLAGGSGGYTF
medium-sized	TRBV6-1	TRBD1	TRBJ2-1	13	TGTGCCAGCATTGGACAGGGAGCCTACGAGCAGTTCTTC	CASIGQGAYEQFF
medium-sized	TRBV6-1	NA	TRBJ2-1	15	TGTGCCAGCAGGTATCAACTAGCAGGGGCCAATGAGCAGTTCTTC	CASRYQLAGANEQFF